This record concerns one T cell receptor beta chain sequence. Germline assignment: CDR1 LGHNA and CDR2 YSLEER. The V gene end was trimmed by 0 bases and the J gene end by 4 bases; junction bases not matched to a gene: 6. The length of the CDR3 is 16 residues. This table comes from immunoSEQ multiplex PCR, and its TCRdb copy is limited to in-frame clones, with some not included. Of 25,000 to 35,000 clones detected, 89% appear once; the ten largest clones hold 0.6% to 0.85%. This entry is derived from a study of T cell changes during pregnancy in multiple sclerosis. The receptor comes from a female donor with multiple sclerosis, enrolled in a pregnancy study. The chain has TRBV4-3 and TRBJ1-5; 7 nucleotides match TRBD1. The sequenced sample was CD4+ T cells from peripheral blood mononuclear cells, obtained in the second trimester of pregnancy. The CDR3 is CASSQEAGQANQPQHF. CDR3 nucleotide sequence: TGCGCCAGCAGCCAAGAGGCAGGACAGGCTAATCAGCCCCAGCATTTT.